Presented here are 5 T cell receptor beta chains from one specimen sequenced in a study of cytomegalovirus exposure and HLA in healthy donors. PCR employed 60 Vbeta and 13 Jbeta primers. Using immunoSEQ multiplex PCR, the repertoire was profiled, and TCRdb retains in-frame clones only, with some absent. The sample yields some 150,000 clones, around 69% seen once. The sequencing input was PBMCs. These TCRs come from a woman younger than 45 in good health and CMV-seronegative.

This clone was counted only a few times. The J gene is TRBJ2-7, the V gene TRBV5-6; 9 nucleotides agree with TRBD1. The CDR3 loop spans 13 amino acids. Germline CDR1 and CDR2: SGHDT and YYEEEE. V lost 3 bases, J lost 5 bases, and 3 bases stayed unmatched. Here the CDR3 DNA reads TGTGCCAGCAGCTACGGACAGGGGAACGAGCAGTACTTC. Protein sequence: CASSYGQGNEQYF.

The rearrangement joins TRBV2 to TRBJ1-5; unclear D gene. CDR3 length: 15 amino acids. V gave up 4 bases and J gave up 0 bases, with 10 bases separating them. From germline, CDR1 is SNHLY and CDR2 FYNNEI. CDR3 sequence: CASSGPDYSNQPQHF. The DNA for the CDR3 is TGTGCCAGCAGTGGGCCAGACTATAGCAATCAGCCCCAGCATTTT.

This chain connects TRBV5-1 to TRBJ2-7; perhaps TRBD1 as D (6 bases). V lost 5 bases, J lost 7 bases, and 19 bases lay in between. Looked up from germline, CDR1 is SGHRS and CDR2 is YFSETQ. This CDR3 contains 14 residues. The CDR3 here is CASRSGHRPGEQYF. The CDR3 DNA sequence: TGCGCCAGCAGATCGGGACACCGTCCGGGTGAGCAGTACTTC. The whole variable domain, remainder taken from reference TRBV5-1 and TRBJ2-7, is KAGVTQTPRYLIKTRGQQVTLSCSPISGHRSVSWYQQTPGQGLQFLFEYFSETQRNKGNFPGRFSGRQFSNSRSEMNVSTLELGDSALYLCASRSGHRPGEQYFGPGTRLTVT.

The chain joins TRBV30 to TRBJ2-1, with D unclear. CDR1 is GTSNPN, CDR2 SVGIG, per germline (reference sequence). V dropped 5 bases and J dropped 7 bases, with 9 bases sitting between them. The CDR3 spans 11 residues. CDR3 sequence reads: CAWLLGNEQFF. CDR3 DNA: TGTGCCTGGCTGCTAGGTAATGAGCAGTTCTTC.

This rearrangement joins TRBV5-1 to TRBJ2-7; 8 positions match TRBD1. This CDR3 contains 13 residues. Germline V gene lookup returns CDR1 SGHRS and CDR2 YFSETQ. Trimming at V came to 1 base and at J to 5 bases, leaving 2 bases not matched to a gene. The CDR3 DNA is TGCGCCAGCAGCTTGACAGGGGGGCACGAGCAGTACTTC. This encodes CASSLTGGHEQYF.